The 9 T cell receptor beta chains in this list originate from one sample, sequenced in a study of blood T cell repertoires in COVID-19. TCRdb's table, derived via immunoSEQ multiplex PCR, lists solely in-frame clones and lacks some. The data hold about 210,000 clones, with around nine tenths observed a single time. What was sequenced was peripheral blood. The receptors were sampled from a man in his fifties or sixties with acute or convalescent COVID-19.

The V gene is TRBV19, the J gene TRBJ1-6, with no clear D. Germline V gives CDR1 LNHDA, CDR2 SQIVND (reference sequence). The CDR3 runs to 16 residues. Trimming pared 8 bases from V and 7 bases from J, leaving 21 bases between. The DNA of the CDR3 is TGTGCCAGTCAAGGGCGTTTGGAGGTTAGAAATTCACCCCTCCACTTT. Protein sequence: CASQGRLEVRNSPLHF.

CDR3: CASSPGGSEAFF. For the CDR3, the DNA is TGTGCCAGCAGCCCCGGAGGGTCTGAAGCTTTCTTT. The chain employs TRBV6-5 and TRBJ1-1; D remains ambiguous. Germline-derived CDR1 and CDR2 are MNHEY and SVGAGI. Trimming stripped 6 bases from V and 6 bases from J, with 11 bases between. The CDR3 spans 12 residues.

This clone was counted once. The gene calls are TRBV5-5 and TRBJ1-5; 8 nucleotides align to TRBD1. CDR1 is SGHKS, CDR2 YYEKEE, per germline (reference sequence). Trimming removed 4 bases from V and 7 bases from J; junction bases left unmatched: 10. This CDR3 has 15 amino acids. In DNA, the CDR3 is TGTGCCAGCAGCCCGGTGGCAGGGGGCAGCCAGCCCCAGCATTTT. It encodes CASSPVAGGSQPQHF.

This clone was counted a single time. This chain joins TRBV5-1 and TRBJ1-2; 7 nucleotides align to TRBD1. The CDR3 has 16 amino acids. The germline gives CDR1 SGHRS, CDR2 YFSETQ. J gave up 0 bases and V 1 base, and 6 bases lay outside the gene matches. This CDR3 reads CASSLTGATSNYGYTF. CDR3 in DNA: TGCGCCAGCAGCTTGACAGGGGCGACTTCTAACTATGGCTACACCTTC.

This clone was counted ten times or more. This chain uses TRBV19 with TRBJ1-2, with 7 bases that match TRBD1. This CDR3 is 13 amino acids long. V lost 4 bases to trimming and J lost 4 bases; unmatched junction nucleotides: 3. Germline CDR1 is LNHDA and CDR2 is SQIVND (reference sequence). Here the CDR3 reads CASSTGQPYGYTF. DNA for the CDR3: TGTGCCAGTAGTACGGGACAGCCCTATGGCTACACCTTC. The full variable domain, completed using reference TRBV19 and TRBJ1-2, is DGGITQSPKYLFRKEGQNVTLSCEQNLNHDAMYWYRQDPGQGLRLIYYSQIVNDFQKGDIAEGYSVSREKKESFPLTVTSAQKNPTAFYLCASSTGQPYGYTFGSGTRLTVV.

The V call is TRBV3-1 (or the pseudogene TRBV3-2), the J call TRBJ2-2; tentative D call: TRBD2 (7 bases). The CDR3 totals 19 residues. V dropped 4 bases and J dropped 6 bases, with 27 bases sitting between them. Germline V gene data show CDR1 as LGHDT and CDR2 as YNNKEL (reference sequence). Here the CDR3 reads CASSRAGGPLSPNAGELFF. Written as DNA, the CDR3 is TGTGCCAGCAGCCGAGCCGGGGGGCCCCTAAGCCCCAACGCCGGGGAGCTGTTTTTT.

This rearrangement joins TRBV30 to TRBJ2-7; D may be TRBD1 (5 bases). CDR1 is GTSNPN and CDR2 is SVGIG in the germline V gene (reference sequence). The CDR3 has 13 amino acids. Trimming removed 0 bases at V and 7 bases at J, with 13 bases between. The CDR3 DNA sequence: TGTGCCTGGAGTGTAGGGGCAGTGAGAGAGCAGTACTTC. Amino acid sequence: CAWSVGAVREQYF.

The chain links TRBV7-2 to TRBJ1-2; a weak D match, TRBD1 (5 bases). The CDR3 is 11 residues long. The germline CDR1 and CDR2 sequences are SGHTA and FQGNSA. Trimming pared 0 bases from V and 14 bases from J, leaving 10 bases between. CDR3 sequence: CASSLAGPQTF. DNA of the CDR3: TGTGCCAGCAGCTTAGCGGGGCCCCAAACCTTC.

V is TRBV19 and J is TRBJ2-1; 10 bases map to TRBD2. Germline values: CDR1 LNHDA, CDR2 SQIVND (reference sequence). The ends lost 6 bases at V and 2 bases at J; junction bases unmatched: 7. This CDR3 contains 16 residues. The CDR3 DNA is TGTGCCAGTAGCGCTCAAGCGGGGGGGCCCTACAATGAGCAGTTCTTC. It codes for CASSAQAGGPYNEQFF. The whole variable domain, remainder taken from reference TRBV19 and TRBJ2-1, is DGGITQSPKYLFRKEGQNVTLSCEQNLNHDAMYWYRQDPGQGLRLIYYSQIVNDFQKGDIAEGYSVSREKKESFPLTVTSAQKNPTAFYLCASSAQAGGPYNEQFFGPGTRLTVL.